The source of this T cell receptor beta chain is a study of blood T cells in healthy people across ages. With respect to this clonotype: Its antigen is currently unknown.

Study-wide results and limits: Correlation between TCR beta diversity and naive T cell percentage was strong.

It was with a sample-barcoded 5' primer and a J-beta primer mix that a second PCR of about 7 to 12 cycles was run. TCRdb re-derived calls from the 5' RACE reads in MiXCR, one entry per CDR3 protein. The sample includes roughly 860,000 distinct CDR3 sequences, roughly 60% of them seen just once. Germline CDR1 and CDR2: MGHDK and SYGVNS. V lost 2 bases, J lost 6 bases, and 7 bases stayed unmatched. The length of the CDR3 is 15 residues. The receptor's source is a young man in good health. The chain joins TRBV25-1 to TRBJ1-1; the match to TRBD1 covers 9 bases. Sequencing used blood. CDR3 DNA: TGTGCCAGCAGTGAAGTCGGGACAGGGAGGGCTGAAGCTTTCTTT. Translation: CASSEVGTGRAEAFF.